This T cell receptor (beta chain) was identified in a study of response to subunit inactivated influenza vaccine. Study results and caveats: T cells newly recruited by each seasonal influenza vaccination are few, the authors suggested.

This clonotype showed up just a few times. Its antigen is currently unknown. CDR1 is SGHKS and CDR2 is YYEKEE in the germline V gene (reference sequence). J was trimmed by 4 bases and V by 4 bases; bases with no gene match: 11. This CDR3 region has 17 residues. TCRdb itself ran the RT-PCR reads through MiXCR, one entry per CDR3 protein. Of 400,000 to 650,000 distinct CDR3 sequences listed, roughly 7.9% are singletons. The source is a man aged 50-75 years who received an inactivated influenza vaccine. Material: PBMCs from blood, obtained around 25 months after vaccination. The V and J genes are TRBV5-5 and TRBJ2-4; 10 positions match TRBD1. This CDR3 reads CASSTRYRDRGKNIQYF. As DNA, the CDR3 is TGTGCCAGCAGCACGCGTTACCGGGACAGGGGTAAAAACATTCAGTACTTC.